This T cell receptor beta chain was sequenced for a study of spatial heterogeneity in lung cancer. Across the study: Sequenced were any available follow-up PBMC samples, which had been obtained a median of approximately two years after resection. Study-level results: TCRs found ubiquitously expanded in tumor appeared in blood more at resection than at follow-up.

This clonotype occurred many times. Its cognate antigen is unknown. Germline CDR1 is SGDLS and CDR2 is YYNGEE. Between the trimmed V and J ends, which lost 3 bases and 7 bases, there was a span of 13 bases. This CDR3 has 13 residues. Time point noted: blood at routine non-recurrence follow-up after resection. Whole RNA came from tumor, nontumor lung or frozen PBMC and was sequenced without being sorted. A distinct unique molecular identifier was carried by each TCR cDNA molecule. Via MiXCR, TCRdb re-called the 5' RACE reads, giving one row per CDR3 protein. The data show roughly 26,000 distinct CDR3 sequences, with 6% seen just once and around 21% held by the top ten.

This chain links TRBV9 with TRBJ1-1, with D perhaps matching TRBD1 (5 bases). Sequences were derived from PBMCs, sampled at follow-up. The receptor's source is a male donor with early-stage non-small cell lung cancer. CDR3: CASSEGLGFEAFF. CDR3 sequence (DNA): TGTGCCAGCAGCGAGGGACTGGGGTTTGAAGCTTTCTTT.